The next 19 T cell receptor beta chains were all read from a single sample in a study of T cell responses to AZD1222 COVID-19 vaccine. The table came from immunoSEQ multiplex PCR; TCRdb's copy has only in-frame clones and leaves some out. The repertoire holds around 190,000 clones, with 85% to 95% as singletons. Sequenced material: peripheral blood, taken on day 0 of AZD1222 vaccination. The receptors originated from an adult in good health.

This clone was found once. The rearrangement uses TRBV6-5 and TRBJ1-1; no clear D gene. The germline CDR1 and CDR2 sequences are MNHEY and SVGAGI. This CDR3 region has 11 residues. V lost 8 bases to trimming and J lost 4 bases, with 8 bases between them. This CDR3 reads CASHHSTEAFF. The DNA for the CDR3 is TGTGCCAGCCACCATAGCACTGAAGCTTTCTTT.

V is TRBV3-1 (or the pseudogene TRBV3-2) and J is TRBJ1-2, with D hard to call. CDR3 length: 16 residues. Per germline, CDR1 LGHDT and CDR2 YNNKEL (reference sequence). The V and J ends lost 5 bases and 5 bases respectively, with 21 bases between them. The CDR3 sequence: CASSSPRLSVGYGYTF. As DNA, the CDR3 is TGTGCCAGCAGCTCCCCGAGGCTCTCGGTAGGGTATGGCTACACCTTC.

The chain employs TRBV7-8 and TRBJ2-7, with 9 bases matching TRBD2. CDR3 length: 16 amino acids. The V gene end was trimmed by 1 base and the J gene end by 0 bases; junction bases not matched to a gene: 4. Germline V gives CDR1 SGHVS, CDR2 FQNEAQ. This chain's CDR3 is CASSLVHSGSSYEQYF. In DNA, the CDR3 is TGTGCCAGCAGCTTAGTGCATAGCGGGAGCTCCTACGAGCAGTACTTC.

CDR3 region: CASSRGGETQYF. CDR3 nucleotides: TGTGCCAGCAGCCGGGGGGGTGAGACCCAGTACTTC. The chain has TRBV5-8 and TRBJ2-5, with 8 bases aligning to TRBD2. CDR1 and CDR2 from the germline V gene are SGHTS and YDEGEE. The CDR3 contains 12 residues. Trimming took 4 bases from V and 5 from J; bases not matched to a gene: 1. Based on the CDR3 plus reference TRBV5-8 and TRBJ2-5, the full variable domain is EAGVTQSPTHLIKTRGQQATLRCSPISGHTSVYWYQQALGLGLQFLLWYDEGEERNRGNFPPRFSGRQFPNYSSELNVNALELEDSALYLCASSRGGETQYFGPGTRLLVL.

In the case of this clone: Other DNA variants within this sample encode the same CDR3. The chain links TRBV5-1 to TRBJ2-5, with a possible D match to TRBD2 (6 bases). Trimming removed 0 bases at V and 3 bases at J, with 21 bases between. Germline V gives CDR1 SGHRS, CDR2 YFSETQ. This CDR3 contains 18 residues. CDR3 amino acids: CASSLGGLAGSIEETQYF. The DNA for the CDR3 is TGCGCCAGCAGCTTGGGGGGACTCGCGGGGAGTATCGAAGAGACCCAGTACTTC.

The CDR3 region has the DNA TGTGCCAGTAGTATCCGCCGAATGACCGGGGAGCTGTTTTTT. As protein: CASSIRRMTGELFF. The rearrangement uses TRBV19 and TRBJ2-2; D remains ambiguous. The CDR3 has 14 amino acids. Germline V lookup: CDR1 LNHDA, CDR2 SQIVND (reference sequence). Trimming removed 3 bases from V and 5 bases from J, with 10 bases in between.

The rearrangement links TRBV3-1 (or the pseudogene TRBV3-2) to TRBJ1-4; 7 nucleotides align to TRBD1. The germline CDR1 and CDR2 sequences are LGHDT and YNNKEL (reference sequence). V trimming: 3 bases; J trimming: 4 bases; junction bases outside the gene matches: 11. This CDR3 contains 17 residues. CDR3 sequence: CASSHYNPGQSNEKLFF. The CDR3 DNA is TGTGCCAGCAGCCATTACAACCCGGGACAGAGTAATGAAAAACTGTTTTTT.

The gene calls are TRBV7-9 and TRBJ1-1, with D tentatively TRBD1 (5 bases). V shed 1 base and J shed 2 bases, with 11 bases lying between them. The length of the CDR3 is 15 residues. The germline V gene has CDR1 SEHNR and CDR2 FQNEAQ (reference sequence). Here the CDR3 DNA reads TGTGCCAGCAGCTTAGGGGGCCACATCAACACTGAAGCTTTCTTT. This encodes CASSLGGHINTEAFF.

The CDR3 DNA sequence: TGCGCCAGCAGCCCCGAGGCTAACTATGGCTACACCTTC. Protein product: CASSPEANYGYTF. V gene TRBV5-1 combines with J gene TRBJ1-2; D is unclear. Germline-derived CDR1 and CDR2 are SGHRS and YFSETQ. The germline V and J ends were trimmed by 4 bases and 0 bases, with 7 bases remaining between them. The CDR3 length is 13 residues.

This sequence joins TRBV7-9 and TRBJ2-5; no clear D gene. The CDR3 loop spans 14 amino acids. Deletions cut 2 bases from V and 5 bases from J, with 12 bases between. Germline CDR1 is SEHNR and CDR2 is FQNEAQ (reference sequence). The CDR3 coding sequence is TGTGCCAGCAGCTTATCAGCCTCTTCCGAGACCCAGTACTTC. This sequence encodes CASSLSASSETQYF.

The genes are TRBV7-9 and TRBJ1-1, with D possibly TRBD1 on 5 matching bases. Per germline, CDR1 SEHNR and CDR2 FQNEAQ (reference sequence). CDR3 length equals 13 residues. With 5 bases removed from V and 4 bases from J, the gap between germline ends came to 11 bases. In DNA, the CDR3 is TGTGCCAGCAGCGCGCAGGGTGGCACTGAAGCTTTCTTT. Protein: CASSAQGGTEAFF. The full variable domain, its missing parts supplied by reference TRBV7-9 and TRBJ1-1, is DTGVSQNPRHKITKRGQNVTFRCDPISEHNRLYWYRQTLGQGPEFLTYFQNEAQLEKSRLLSDRFSAERPKGSFSTLEIQRTEQGDSAMYLCASSAQGGTEAFFGQGTRLTVV.

The CDR3, as DNA: TGCAGTGCCAGTCGAGCGGGGGGCACGCAAGAGACCCAGTACTTC. This gives the protein CSASRAGGTQETQYF. The J gene is TRBJ2-5, the V gene TRBV20-1, with 9 bases identical to TRBD2. The germline gives CDR1 DFQATT, CDR2 SNEGSKA (reference sequence). This CDR3 is built from 15 residues. J gave up 2 bases and V 6 bases, and 10 bases lay outside the gene matches.

V gene TRBV5-1 combines with J gene TRBJ2-3; 8 bases align to TRBD1. This CDR3 has 16 residues. With V trimmed by 0 bases and J by 4 bases, 7 bases remained unmatched. The germline CDR1 and CDR2 sequences are SGHRS and YFSETQ. The CDR3 bases are TGCGCCAGCAGCTTGGTGGGCAGGGGGCAGTCAGATACGCAGTATTTT. Its protein product is CASSLVGRGQSDTQYF.

V is TRBV20-1 and J is TRBJ1-5; D is unclear. The germline V gene encodes CDR1 DFQATT and CDR2 SNEGSKA (reference sequence). Trimming shortened V by 3 bases and J by 1 base, and 19 bases separated the two germline ends. The CDR3 runs 17 residues. CDR3 sequence: CSASRRSFGGSNQPQHF. CDR3 bases: TGCAGTGCTAGTCGGCGGTCGTTCGGCGGGAGCAATCAGCCCCAGCATTTT.

CDR3 coding DNA: TGTGCCAGCAGCCAGGAGGACATGGGCATTCAGTACTTC. Translating gives CASSQEDMGIQYF. V is TRBV3-1 (or the pseudogene TRBV3-2) and J is TRBJ2-4; the D call may be TRBD1 or TRBD2 (5 bases each). Germline CDR1 and CDR2: LGHDT and YNNKEL (reference sequence). V gave up 3 bases and J gave up 9 bases, with 12 bases separating them. This CDR3 has 13 amino acids.

This chain links TRBV12-5 with TRBJ2-7; the D gene is possibly TRBD1 (5 bases). Per the germline V gene, CDR1 is LGHNT and CDR2 is FRNRAP. CDR3 length equals 12 residues. With 3 bases removed from V and 5 bases from J, the gap between germline ends came to 8 bases. CDR3 protein: CASGFSGNEQYF. The CDR3 DNA sequence: TGTGCTAGTGGTTTCTCAGGGAACGAGCAGTACTTC.

J is TRBJ1-4 and V is TRBV27, with 7 bases matching TRBD1. This CDR3 has 15 residues. From germline, CDR1 is MNHEY and CDR2 SMNVEV (reference sequence). J gave up 8 bases and V 6 bases, and 12 bases lay outside the gene matches. The CDR3 reads CASRRRQGFGEKLFF. CDR3 DNA: TGTGCCAGCAGGCGTAGACAGGGCTTCGGGGAAAAACTGTTTTTT.

V usage is TRBV3-1 (or the pseudogene TRBV3-2) and J usage is TRBJ1-5; D is ambiguous. Trimming removed 0 bases from V and 6 bases from J, with 15 bases in between. CDR1 and CDR2 from the germline V gene are LGHDT and YNNKEL (reference sequence). CDR3 length: 16 amino acids. The CDR3: CASSQDPAGSGQPQHF. For the CDR3, the DNA is TGTGCCAGCAGCCAAGACCCGGCGGGGTCGGGTCAGCCCCAGCATTTT.

The chain links TRBV14 to TRBJ1-6; D unresolved. Trimming removed 1 base at V and 7 bases at J, with 14 bases between. Germline V lookup: CDR1 SGHDN, CDR2 FVKESK. The CDR3 runs 16 residues. CDR3: CASSQGLPSSNSPLHF. CDR3 sequence (DNA): TGTGCCAGCAGCCAAGGTCTCCCGTCAAGCAATTCACCCCTCCACTTT.